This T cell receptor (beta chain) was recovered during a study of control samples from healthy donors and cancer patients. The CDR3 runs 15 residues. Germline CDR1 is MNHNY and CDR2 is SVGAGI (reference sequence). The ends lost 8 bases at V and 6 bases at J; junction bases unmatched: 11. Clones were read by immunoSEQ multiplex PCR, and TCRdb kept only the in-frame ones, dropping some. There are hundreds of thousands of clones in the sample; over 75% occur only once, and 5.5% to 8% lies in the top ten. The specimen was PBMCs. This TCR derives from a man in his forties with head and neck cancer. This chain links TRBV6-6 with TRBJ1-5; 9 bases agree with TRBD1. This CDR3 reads CASVPLQGAFQPQHF. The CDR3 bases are TGTGCCAGCGTTCCATTACAGGGGGCTTTTCAGCCCCAGCATTTT.